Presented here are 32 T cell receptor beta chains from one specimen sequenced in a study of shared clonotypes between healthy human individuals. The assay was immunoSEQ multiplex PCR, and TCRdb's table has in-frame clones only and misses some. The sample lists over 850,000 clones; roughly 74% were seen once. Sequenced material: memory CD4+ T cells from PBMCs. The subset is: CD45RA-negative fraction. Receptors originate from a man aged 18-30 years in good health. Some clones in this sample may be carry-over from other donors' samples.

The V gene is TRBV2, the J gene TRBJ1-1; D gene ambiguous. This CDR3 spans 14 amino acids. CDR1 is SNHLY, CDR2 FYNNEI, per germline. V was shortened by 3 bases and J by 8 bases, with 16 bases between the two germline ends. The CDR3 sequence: CASSDFTGHLEAFF. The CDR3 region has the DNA TGTGCCAGCAGTGACTTTACGGGCCATCTCGAAGCTTTCTTT. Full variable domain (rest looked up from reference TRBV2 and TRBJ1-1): EPEVTQTPSHQVTQMGQEVILRCVPISNHLYFYWYRQILGQKVEFLVSFYNNEISEKSEIFDDQFSVERPDGSNFTLKIRSTKLEDSAMYFCASSDFTGHLEAFFGQGTRLTVV.

CDR3 sequence: CASSGRLSGSFSYNEQFF. DNA of the CDR3: TGTGCCAGCAGTGGGAGGTTGAGCGGGAGCTTTTCCTACAATGAGCAGTTCTTC. This chain links TRBV6-1 with TRBJ2-1; 8 positions match TRBD2. The CDR3 contains 18 residues. Trimming cost V 4 bases and J 1 base; bases outside gene matches: 12. Germline V lookup: CDR1 MNHNS, CDR2 SASEGT.

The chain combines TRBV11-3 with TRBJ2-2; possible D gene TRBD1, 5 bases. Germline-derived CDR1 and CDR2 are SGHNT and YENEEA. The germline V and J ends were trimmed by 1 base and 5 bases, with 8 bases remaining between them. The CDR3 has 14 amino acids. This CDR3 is CASSLGQSTGELFF. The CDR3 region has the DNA TGTGCCAGCAGCTTAGGACAGAGTACCGGGGAGCTGTTTTTT.

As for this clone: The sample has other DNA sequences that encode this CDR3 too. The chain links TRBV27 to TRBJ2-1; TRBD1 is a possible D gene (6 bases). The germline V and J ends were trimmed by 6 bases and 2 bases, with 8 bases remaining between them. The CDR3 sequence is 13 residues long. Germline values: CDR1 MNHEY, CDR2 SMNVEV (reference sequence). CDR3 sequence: CASSRTAYNEQFF. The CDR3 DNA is TGTGCCAGCAGCAGGACAGCCTACAATGAGCAGTTCTTC.

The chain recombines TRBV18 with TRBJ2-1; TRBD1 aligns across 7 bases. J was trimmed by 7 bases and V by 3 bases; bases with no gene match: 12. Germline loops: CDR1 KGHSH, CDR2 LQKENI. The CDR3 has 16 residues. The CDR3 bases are TGTGCCAGCTCACCCGCGGACAGGCATTCTACTAATGAGCAGTTCTTC. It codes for CASSPADRHSTNEQFF.

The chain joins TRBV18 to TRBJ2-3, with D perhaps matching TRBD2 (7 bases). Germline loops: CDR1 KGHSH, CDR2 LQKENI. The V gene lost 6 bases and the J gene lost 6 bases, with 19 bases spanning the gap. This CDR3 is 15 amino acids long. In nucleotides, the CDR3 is TGTGCCAGCTCGTCACCATCGGGGGGCAGGGATACGCAGTATTTT. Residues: CASSSPSGGRDTQYF.

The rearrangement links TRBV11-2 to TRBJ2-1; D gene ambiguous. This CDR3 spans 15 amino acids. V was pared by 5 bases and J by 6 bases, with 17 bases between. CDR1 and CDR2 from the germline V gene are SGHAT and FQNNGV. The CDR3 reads CASSITDSSANEQFF. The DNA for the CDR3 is TGTGCCAGCAGCATAACCGACTCAAGCGCCAATGAGCAGTTCTTC.

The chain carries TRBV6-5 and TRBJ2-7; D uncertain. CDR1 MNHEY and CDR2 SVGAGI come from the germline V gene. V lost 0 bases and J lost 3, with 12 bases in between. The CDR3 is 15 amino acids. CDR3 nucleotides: TGTGCCAGCAGTTACTCGATAAGGCCCCTCTACGAGCAGTACTTC. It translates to CASSYSIRPLYEQYF.

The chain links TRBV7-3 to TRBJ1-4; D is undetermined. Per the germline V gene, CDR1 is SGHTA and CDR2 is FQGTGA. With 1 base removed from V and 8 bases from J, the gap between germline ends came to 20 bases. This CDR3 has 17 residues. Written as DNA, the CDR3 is TGTGCCAGCAGCTTAAAAGAGTCCGGGGTCTCGAGAGAAAAACTGTTTTTT. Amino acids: CASSLKESGVSREKLFF.

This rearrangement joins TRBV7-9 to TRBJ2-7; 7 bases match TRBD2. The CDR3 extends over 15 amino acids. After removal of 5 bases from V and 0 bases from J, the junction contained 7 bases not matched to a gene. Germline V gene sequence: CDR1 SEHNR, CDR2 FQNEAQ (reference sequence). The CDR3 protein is CASSPKGGTSYEQYF. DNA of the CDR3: TGTGCCAGCAGCCCTAAGGGAGGGACCTCCTACGAGCAGTACTTC.

Here the CDR3 DNA reads TGCGCCAGCAGGGTGGGGGCCCTCCCGACTGAAGCTTTCTTT. Translated, it gives CASRVGALPTEAFF. V usage is TRBV5-1 and J usage is TRBJ1-1; a weak D match, TRBD1 (6 bases). Germline V gives CDR1 SGHRS, CDR2 YFSETQ. Trimming took off 5 bases at V and 5 bases at J, with 16 bases between the two ends. The CDR3 totals 14 residues.

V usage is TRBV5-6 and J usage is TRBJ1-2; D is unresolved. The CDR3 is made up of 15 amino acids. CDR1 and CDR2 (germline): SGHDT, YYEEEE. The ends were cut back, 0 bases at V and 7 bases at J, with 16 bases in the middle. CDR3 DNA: TGTGCCAGCAGCTTGGTGAGACGGGAGGAGTGTGGCTACACCTTC. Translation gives CASSLVRREECGYTF. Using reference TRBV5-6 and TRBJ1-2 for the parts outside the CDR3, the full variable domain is DAGVTQSPTHLIKTRGQQVTLRCSPKSGHDTVSWYQQALGQGPQFIFQYYEEEERQRGNFPDRFSGHQFPNYSSELNVNALLLGDSALYLCASSLVRREECGYTFGSGTRLTVV.

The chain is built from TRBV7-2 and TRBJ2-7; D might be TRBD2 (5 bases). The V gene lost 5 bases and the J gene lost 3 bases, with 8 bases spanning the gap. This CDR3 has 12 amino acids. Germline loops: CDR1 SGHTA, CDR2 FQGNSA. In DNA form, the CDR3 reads TGTGCCAGCAGCGGAGGCAGCTACGAGCAGTACTTC. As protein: CASSGGSYEQYF.

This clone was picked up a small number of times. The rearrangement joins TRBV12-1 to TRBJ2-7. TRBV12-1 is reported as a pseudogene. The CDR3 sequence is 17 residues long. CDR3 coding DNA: TGTGCCAGCAGCTTGTTCCTGAACGAAAACCTGTCCTGCGAGCAGTACTTC. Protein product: CASSLFLNENLSCEQYF.

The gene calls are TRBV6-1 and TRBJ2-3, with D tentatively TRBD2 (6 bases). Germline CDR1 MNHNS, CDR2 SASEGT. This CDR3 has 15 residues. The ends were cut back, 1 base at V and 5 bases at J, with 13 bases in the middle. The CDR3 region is CASSEEAGRGDTQYF. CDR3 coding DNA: TGTGCCAGCAGTGAAGAGGCGGGGCGGGGAGATACGCAGTATTTT.

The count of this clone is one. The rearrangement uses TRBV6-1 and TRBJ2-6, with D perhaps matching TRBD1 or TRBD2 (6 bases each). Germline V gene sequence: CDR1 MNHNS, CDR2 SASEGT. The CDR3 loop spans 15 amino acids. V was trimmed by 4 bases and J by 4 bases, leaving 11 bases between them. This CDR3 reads CASSGGGFGANVLTF. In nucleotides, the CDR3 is TGTGCCAGCAGTGGAGGGGGGTTCGGGGCCAACGTCCTGACTTTC.

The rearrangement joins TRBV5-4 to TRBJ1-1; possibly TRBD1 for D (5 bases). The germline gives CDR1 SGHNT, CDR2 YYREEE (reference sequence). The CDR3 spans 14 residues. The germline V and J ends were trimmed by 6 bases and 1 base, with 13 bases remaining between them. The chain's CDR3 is CASTRPGPNTEAFF. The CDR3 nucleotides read TGTGCCAGCACGCGACCGGGACCGAACACTGAAGCTTTCTTT. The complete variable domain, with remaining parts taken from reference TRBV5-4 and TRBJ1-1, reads ETGVTQSPTHLIKTRGQQVTLRCSSQSGHNTVSWYQQALGQGPQFIFQYYREEENGRGNFPPRFSGLQFPNYSSELNVNALELDDSALYLCASTRPGPNTEAFFGQGTRLTVV.

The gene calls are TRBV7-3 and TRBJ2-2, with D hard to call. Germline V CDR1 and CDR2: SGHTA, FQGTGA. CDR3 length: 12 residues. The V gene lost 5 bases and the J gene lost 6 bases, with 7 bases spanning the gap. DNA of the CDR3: TGTGCCAGCAGCAGCCCAGCCGGGGAGCTGTTTTTT. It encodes CASSSPAGELFF.

CDR3: CASSRQGPHEQYF. DNA for the CDR3: TGTGCCAGCAGTCGACAGGGGCCCCACGAGCAGTACTTC. The chain uses TRBV2 and TRBJ2-7, with 8 positions matching TRBD1. Germline V gives CDR1 SNHLY, CDR2 FYNNEI. Trimming took 5 bases from V and 5 from J; bases not matched to a gene: 5. This CDR3 comprises 13 residues. Full variable domain (remainder filled in from reference TRBV2 and TRBJ2-7): EPEVTQTPSHQVTQMGQEVILRCVPISNHLYFYWYRQILGQKVEFLVSFYNNEISEKSEIFDDQFSVERPDGSNFTLKIRSTKLEDSAMYFCASSRQGPHEQYFGPGTRLTVT.

For the CDR3, the DNA is TGTGCCACCAGCAGAACTCAGAGGGTCACTGAAGCTTTCTTT. Translating gives CATSRTQRVTEAFF. The chain combines TRBV15 with TRBJ1-1; the D is unclear. The V end was cut by 2 bases, the J end by 4 bases, with 11 bases between. The CDR3 runs to 14 residues. CDR1 and CDR2 from the germline V gene are LNHNV and YYDKDF (reference sequence).

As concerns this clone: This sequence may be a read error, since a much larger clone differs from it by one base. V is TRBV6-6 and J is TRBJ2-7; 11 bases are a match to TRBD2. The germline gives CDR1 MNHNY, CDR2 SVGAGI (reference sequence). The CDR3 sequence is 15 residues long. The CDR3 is CASSTTSGSSYERYF. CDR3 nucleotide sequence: TGTGCCAGCAGTACCACTAGCGGGAGCTCCTACGAGCGGTACTTC.

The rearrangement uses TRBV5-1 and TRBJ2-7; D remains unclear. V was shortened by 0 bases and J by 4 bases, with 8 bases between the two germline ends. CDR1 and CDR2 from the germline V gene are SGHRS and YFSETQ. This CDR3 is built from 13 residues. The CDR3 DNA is TGCGCCAGCAGCTTGGCTCTCCAATACGAGCAGTACTTC. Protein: CASSLALQYEQYF. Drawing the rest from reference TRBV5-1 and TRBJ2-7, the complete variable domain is KAGVTQTPRYLIKTRGQQVTLSCSPISGHRSVSWYQQTPGQGLQFLFEYFSETQRNKGNFPGRFSGRQFSNSRSEMNVSTLELGDSALYLCASSLALQYEQYFGPGTRLTVT.

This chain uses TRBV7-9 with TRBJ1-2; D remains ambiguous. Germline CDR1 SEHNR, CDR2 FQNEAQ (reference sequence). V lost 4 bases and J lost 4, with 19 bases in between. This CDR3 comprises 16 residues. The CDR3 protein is CASSWEPNRQLYGYTF. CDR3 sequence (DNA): TGTGCCAGCAGCTGGGAACCTAATCGGCAGCTCTATGGCTACACCTTC. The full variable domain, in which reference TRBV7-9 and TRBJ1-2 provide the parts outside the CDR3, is DTGVSQNPRHKITKRGQNVTFRCDPISEHNRLYWYRQTLGQGPEFLTYFQNEAQLEKSRLLSDRFSAERPKGSFSTLEIQRTEQGDSAMYLCASSWEPNRQLYGYTFGSGTRLTVV.

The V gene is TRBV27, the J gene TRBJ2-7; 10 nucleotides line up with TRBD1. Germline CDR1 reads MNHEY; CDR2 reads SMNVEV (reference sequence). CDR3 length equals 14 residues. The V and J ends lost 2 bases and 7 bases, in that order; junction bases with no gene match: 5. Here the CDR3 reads CASSLGTGEGEQYF. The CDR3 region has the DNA TGTGCCAGCAGTTTAGGGACAGGGGAAGGGGAGCAGTACTTC.

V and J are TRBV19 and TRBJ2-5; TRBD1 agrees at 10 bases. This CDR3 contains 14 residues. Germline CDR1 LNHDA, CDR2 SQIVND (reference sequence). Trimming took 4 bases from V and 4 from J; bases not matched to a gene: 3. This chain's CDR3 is CASSTRTGGETQYF. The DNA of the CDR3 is TGTGCCAGTAGTACCCGGACAGGGGGAGAGACCCAGTACTTC.

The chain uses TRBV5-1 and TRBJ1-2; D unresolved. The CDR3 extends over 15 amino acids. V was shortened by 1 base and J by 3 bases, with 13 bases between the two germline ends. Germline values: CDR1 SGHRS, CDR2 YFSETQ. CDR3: CASSLLAVADYGYTF. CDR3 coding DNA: TGCGCCAGCAGCTTGCTCGCGGTGGCTGACTATGGCTACACCTTC.

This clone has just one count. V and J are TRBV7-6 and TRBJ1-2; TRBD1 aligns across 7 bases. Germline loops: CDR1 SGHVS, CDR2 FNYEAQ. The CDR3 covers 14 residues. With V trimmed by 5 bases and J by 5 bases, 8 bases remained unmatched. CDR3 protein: CASSPGGTAYGYTF. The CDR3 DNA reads TGTGCCAGCAGCCCAGGGGGGACAGCATATGGCTACACCTTC. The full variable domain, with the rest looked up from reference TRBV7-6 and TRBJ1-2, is GAGVSQSPRYKVTKRGQDVALRCDPISGHVSLYWYRQALGQGPEFLTYFNYEAQQDKSGLPNDRFSAERPEGSISTLTIQRTEQRDSAMYRCASSPGGTAYGYTFGSGTRLTVV.

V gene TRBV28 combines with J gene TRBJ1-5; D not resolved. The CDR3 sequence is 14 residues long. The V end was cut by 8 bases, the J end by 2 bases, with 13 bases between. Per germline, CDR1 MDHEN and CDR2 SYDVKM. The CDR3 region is CASVNLNGNQPQHF. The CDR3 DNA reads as TGTGCCAGCGTGAATCTTAACGGCAATCAGCCCCAGCATTTT.

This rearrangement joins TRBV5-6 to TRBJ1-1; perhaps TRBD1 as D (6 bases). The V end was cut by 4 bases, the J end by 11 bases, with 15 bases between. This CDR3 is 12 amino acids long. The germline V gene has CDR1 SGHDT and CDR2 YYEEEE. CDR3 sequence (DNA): TGTGCCAGCAGCCAGGGGCTCTGGAGGGCTTTCTTT. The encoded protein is CASSQGLWRAFF.

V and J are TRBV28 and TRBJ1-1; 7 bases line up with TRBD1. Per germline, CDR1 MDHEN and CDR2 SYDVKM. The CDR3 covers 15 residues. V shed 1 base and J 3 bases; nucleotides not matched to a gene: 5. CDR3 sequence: CASSLLTGWDTEAFF. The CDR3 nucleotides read TGTGCCAGCAGTTTATTGACAGGGTGGGACACTGAAGCTTTCTTT. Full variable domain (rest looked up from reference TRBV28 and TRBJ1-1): DVKVTQSSRYLVKRTGEKVFLECVQDMDHENMFWYRQDPGLGLRLIYFSYDVKMKEKGDIPEGYSVSREKKERFSLILESASTNQTSMYLCASSLLTGWDTEAFFGQGTRLTVV.

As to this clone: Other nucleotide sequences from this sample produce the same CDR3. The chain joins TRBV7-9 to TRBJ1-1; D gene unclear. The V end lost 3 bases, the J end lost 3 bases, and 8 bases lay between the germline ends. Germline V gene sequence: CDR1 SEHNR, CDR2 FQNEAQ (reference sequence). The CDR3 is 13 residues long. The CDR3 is CASSFTTDTEAFF. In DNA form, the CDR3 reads TGTGCCAGCAGCTTTACAACGGACACTGAAGCTTTCTTT.

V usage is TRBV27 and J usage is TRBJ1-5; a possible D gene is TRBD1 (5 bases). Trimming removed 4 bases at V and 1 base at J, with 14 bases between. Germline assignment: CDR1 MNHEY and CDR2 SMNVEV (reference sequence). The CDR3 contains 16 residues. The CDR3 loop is CASSSPRDGSNQPQHF. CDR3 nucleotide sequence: TGTGCCAGCAGTTCTCCCCGGGACGGCAGCAATCAGCCCCAGCATTTT.